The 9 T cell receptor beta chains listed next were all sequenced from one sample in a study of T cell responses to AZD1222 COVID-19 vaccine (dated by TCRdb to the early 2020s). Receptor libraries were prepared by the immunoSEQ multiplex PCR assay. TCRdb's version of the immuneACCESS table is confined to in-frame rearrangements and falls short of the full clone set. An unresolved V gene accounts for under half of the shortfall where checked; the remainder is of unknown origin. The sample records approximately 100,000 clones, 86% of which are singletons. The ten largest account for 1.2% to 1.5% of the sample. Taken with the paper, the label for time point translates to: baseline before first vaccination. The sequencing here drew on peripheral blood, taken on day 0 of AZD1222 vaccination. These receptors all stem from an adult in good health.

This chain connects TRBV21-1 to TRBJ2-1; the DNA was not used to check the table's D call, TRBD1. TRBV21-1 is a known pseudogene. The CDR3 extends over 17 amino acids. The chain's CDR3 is CASSKALRGCAYNEQFF. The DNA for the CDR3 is TGTGCCAGCAGCAAAGCACTCAGGGGGTGCGCCTACAATGAGCAGTTCTTC.

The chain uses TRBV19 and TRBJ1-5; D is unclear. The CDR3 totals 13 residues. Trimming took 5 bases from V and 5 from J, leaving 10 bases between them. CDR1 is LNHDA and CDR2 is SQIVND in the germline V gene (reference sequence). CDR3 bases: TGTGCCAGTAGTTGGAGTACCGATCAGCCCCAGCATTTT. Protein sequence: CASSWSTDQPQHF.

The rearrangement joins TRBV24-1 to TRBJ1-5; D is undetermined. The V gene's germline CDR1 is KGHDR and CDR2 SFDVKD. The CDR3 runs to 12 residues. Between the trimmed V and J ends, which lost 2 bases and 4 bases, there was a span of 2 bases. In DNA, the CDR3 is TGTGCCACCAGTGATTCGAATCAGCCCCAGCATTTT. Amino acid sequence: CATSDSNQPQHF.

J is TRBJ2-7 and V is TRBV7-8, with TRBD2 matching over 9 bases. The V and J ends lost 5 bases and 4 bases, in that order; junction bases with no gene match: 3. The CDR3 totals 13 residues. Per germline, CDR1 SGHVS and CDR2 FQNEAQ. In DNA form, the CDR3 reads TGTGCCAGCAGCCATAGCGGGGGATACGAGCAGTACTTC. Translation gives CASSHSGGYEQYF.

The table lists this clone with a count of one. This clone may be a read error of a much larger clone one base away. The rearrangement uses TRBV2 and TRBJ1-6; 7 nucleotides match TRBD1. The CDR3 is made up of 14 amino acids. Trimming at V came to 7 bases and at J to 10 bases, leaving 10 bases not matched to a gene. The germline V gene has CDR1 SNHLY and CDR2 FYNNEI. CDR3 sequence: CASKKGAGGSPLHF. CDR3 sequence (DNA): TGTGCCAGCAAGAAAGGGGCAGGGGGATCACCCCTCCACTTT.

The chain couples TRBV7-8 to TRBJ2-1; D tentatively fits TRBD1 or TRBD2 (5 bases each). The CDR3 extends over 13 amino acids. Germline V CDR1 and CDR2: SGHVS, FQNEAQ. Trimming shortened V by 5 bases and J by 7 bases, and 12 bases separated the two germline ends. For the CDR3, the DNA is TGTGCCAGCAGCCGGGGCGCCCGAAATGAGCAGTTCTTC. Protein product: CASSRGARNEQFF. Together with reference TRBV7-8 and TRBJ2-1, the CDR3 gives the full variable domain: GAGVSQSPRYKVAKRGQDVALRCDPISGHVSLFWYQQALGQGPEFLTYFQNEAQLDKSGLPSDRFFAERPEGSVSTLKIQRTQQEDSAVYLCASSRGARNEQFFGPGTRLTVL.

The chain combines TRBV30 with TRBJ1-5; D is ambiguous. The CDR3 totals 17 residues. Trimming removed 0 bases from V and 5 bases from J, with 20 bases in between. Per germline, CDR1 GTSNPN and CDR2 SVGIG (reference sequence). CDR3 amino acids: CAWSVGGIGQAHQPQHF. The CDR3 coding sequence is TGTGCCTGGAGTGTTGGCGGAATAGGCCAGGCTCATCAGCCCCAGCATTTT. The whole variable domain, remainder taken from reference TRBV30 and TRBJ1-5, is SQTIHQWPATLVQPVGSPLSLECTVEGTSNPNLYWYRQAAGRGLQLLFYSVGIGQISSEVPQNLSASRPQDRQFILSSKKLLLSDSGFYLCAWSVGGIGQAHQPQHFGDGTRLSIL.

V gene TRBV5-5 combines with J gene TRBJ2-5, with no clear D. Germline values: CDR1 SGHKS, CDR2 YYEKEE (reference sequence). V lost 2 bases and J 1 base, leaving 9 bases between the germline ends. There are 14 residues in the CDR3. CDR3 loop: CASSLALPQETQYF. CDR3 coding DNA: TGTGCCAGCAGCTTAGCGTTGCCCCAAGAGACCCAGTACTTC.

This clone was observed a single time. CDR3 loop: CASSPGKENTEAFF. CDR3 DNA: TGTGCCAGCTCACCCGGTAAGGAGAACACTGAAGCTTTCTTT. The V and J genes are TRBV18 and TRBJ1-1; D call uncertain. V was shortened by 3 bases and J by 1 base, with 9 bases between the two germline ends. The germline V gene encodes CDR1 KGHSH and CDR2 LQKENI. This CDR3 has 14 residues.